This TCR beta chain stems from a study of a mutant IDH1 vaccine in newly diagnosed glioma. As for the study in general: An approximately 62% male, 37.5% female split and a mean age of 40.4 years characterized treated patients. Those enrolled had earlier been treated with radiotherapy, temozolomide, or both, mostly both. Study-level results: Top peripheral T cell clonotype shifts appeared unrelated to pseudoprogression. Around 92% of patients showed vaccine-induced immune responses across multiple MHC alleles.

Indicated time point: week 47, end of study. Every vaccination contained 300 ug of the mutant IDH1 20-mer peptide and was paired with topical imiquimod. Data came from immunoSEQ multiplex PCR; TCRdb stores just in-frame clones and leaves some out. Of 60,000 to 65,000 clones listed, roughly four fifths are singletons. Points on this clone: What it binds is unknown.

The CDR3 covers 14 residues. Germline loops: CDR1 LGHNA, CDR2 YNFKEQ. Trimming pared 5 bases from V and 0 bases from J, leaving 7 bases between. This receptor was taken from a man aged 25 to 40 with glioma. V is TRBV4-2 and J is TRBJ1-4; D remains unclear. This specimen was PBMCs, taken from a glioma patient whose treatment included an IDH1 peptide vaccine. The CDR3 DNA sequence: TGTGCCAGCAGCTTAGGCACAACTAATGAAAAACTGTTTTTT. Translating it yields CASSLGTTNEKLFF.